This T cell receptor (beta chain) was identified in a study of blood T cells in healthy people across ages (dated by TCRdb to the mid-2010s). Study-level background: In model experiments, template switching captured roughly one uniquely barcoded TCR beta cDNA molecule for every two T cells. The donors were split into four age groups: young (average approximately 16 years), middle-aged (39), aged (about 56) and long-lived (approximately 80). To avoid experimental bias, donors of different ages were randomly spread across the sequencing lanes. For two donors (one aged 18 to 29 and one aged 80 or older), the study analyzed two additional independent replicas of 1 million unique cDNA reads from the same blood draw. Using deep sequencing normalized with unique cDNA molecular identifiers, the study measured how TCR beta repertoire diversity changes with age. Study-wide conclusions, independent of this receptor: The percentage of naive T cells measured by flow cytometry correlated strongly with observed TCR beta diversity. Because the CMV infection status of the donors was unknown, age-related changes in expanded clonotypes may potentially have been confounded. Estimates of total diversity from one million sequenced T cells were regarded as lower bounds and underestimates. Observed TCR beta diversity per million T cells fell roughly linearly with age, and a significant reduction was already apparent by age around 40. Compared with the aged group, more naive CD4+ T cells, fewer expanded clones and increased TCR diversity were shown by the long-lived group, suggesting age selection. Bulk unsorted PBMC profiling prevented conclusive comparison of naive and antigen-experienced compartments.

Donors were 40 or so systemically healthy Caucasian individuals from Russia aged roughly 6 to 90 years. Each donor gave approximately 9.4 milliliters of peripheral blood, drawn into EDTA-treated Vacutainer tubes. Ficoll-Paque density-gradient centrifugation was used to isolate PBMCs, with at least 6.5 million obtained per sample. Trizol reagent was used to extract total RNA from PBMCs, with at least 5.5 micrograms per sample. For every donor, flow cytometry on a PBMC aliquot measured the percentage of naive CD45RAhigh/CD27high T cells. The library was built by means of 5' RACE. These reads were obtained on an Illumina HiSeq 2500. The second PCR ran for about 6 to 12 cycles and used a J-beta primer mix along with a sample-barcoded 5' primer. Each TCR beta cDNA molecule received a unique molecular identifier from a template-switch 5' adaptor carrying 12 random nucleotides. At least 2.5 million CDR3-containing paired-end reads were obtained from each sample. First-strand cDNA synthesis was performed from all RNA using the Mint cDNA synthesis kit, with priming by a TRBC-specific oligonucleotide. All cDNA was treated with uracil-DNA glycosylase and then went through a first 18-cycle PCR with the universal primers M1SS and BC2_uni_R. The authors processed their data as follows. Normalization of each sample was performed by random selection of 1 million high-quality reads, each carrying a distinct molecular identifier. Reads sharing molecular identifiers were discarded rather than binned into consensus sequences. MiTCR, set to a Q25 quality threshold and the strictest error-elimination algorithm, was used for CDR3 identification, clonotype clustering and error correction. A nonparametric unseen species model with Euler transformation was used to estimate lower-bound total TCR beta diversity. TCRdb redid the processing of the public reads, applying fastp at Q25 and MiXCR, and retained in-frame beta chains. Rows matching on CDR3 protein sequence are summarized as one entry with the most common DNA and genes. The V and J calls reflect TCRdb's pipeline rather than the authors' work. This sample lists around 990,000 distinct CDR3 sequences; more than 30% were detected once. Under 15% of the sample comes from the top ten.

From its cysteine to its phenylalanine, the CDR3 spans 13 amino acids. Only the CDR3 region is kept as DNA, spanning 39 bases read in frame from base 1. The germline V gene yields SNHLY for CDR1 and FYNNEI for CDR2. V is clipped by 4 bases and J by 8 bases, and the sequence between their germline boundaries is 12 bases long. As for this clonotype: Its target antigen remains unknown. Base qualities were left out, and no much larger clone turns up one base away.

Recombination connected TRBV2 to TRBJ1-5; possibly the D gene is TRBD1, per 6 matching bases. Sequencing was performed on blood. This clonotype was obtained from a man aged 18 to 30 in good health. The DNA is TGTGCCAGCAGTGGAAGACAGGCCAAGCCCCAGCATTTT. This gives the protein CASSGRQAKPQHF.